Each of the 5 T cell receptor beta chains below was sequenced from the same sample in a study of cytomegalovirus exposure and HLA in healthy donors. PCR employed 60 Vbeta and 13 Jbeta primers. Method: immunoSEQ multiplex PCR; TCRdb's copy keeps in-frame clones and lacks some. The repertoire consists of approximately 90,000 clones, with 60% to 80% occurring once and the leading ten covering roughly 16%. The sample taken for sequencing was PBMCs. The receptors originated from a woman aged 50 to 60 in good health and CMV-seropositive.

The chain carries TRBV7-8 and TRBJ2-7, with unresolved D. This CDR3 comprises 14 residues. V lost 0 bases and J 2 bases, leaving 8 bases between the germline ends. CDR1 SGHVS and CDR2 FQNEAQ come from the germline V gene. CDR3 in DNA: TGTGCCAGCAGCTTAGCAGCTCGGGCCTACGAGCAGTACTTC. Protein sequence: CASSLAARAYEQYF.

The gene calls are TRBV13 and TRBJ1-3; D uncertain. V was clipped by 7 bases and J by 2 bases, with 12 bases between them. The V gene's germline CDR1 is PRHDT and CDR2 FYEKMQ (reference sequence). This CDR3 contains 14 residues. This chain's CDR3 is CASTPEGTGNTIYF. The CDR3 DNA reads TGTGCCAGCACCCCCGAGGGCACTGGAAACACCATATATTTT.

The chain is built from TRBV11-1 and TRBJ2-1, with 9 bases fitting TRBD2. Germline loops: CDR1 SGHAT, CDR2 FQDESV (reference sequence). The CDR3 is 16 amino acids. V lost 4 bases and J lost 5; bases outside the gene matches: 9. The CDR3 region is CASSYTTSGANNEQFF. The CDR3 DNA sequence: TGTGCCAGCAGCTACACGACTAGCGGAGCTAACAATGAGCAGTTCTTC. The entire variable domain, with the rest obtained from reference TRBV11-1 and TRBJ2-1, is as follows: EAEVAQSPRYKITEKSQAVAFWCDPISGHATLYWYRQILGQGPELLVQFQDESVVDDSQLPKDRFSAERLKGVDSTLKIQPAELGDSAMYLCASSYTTSGANNEQFFGPGTRLTVL.

The J gene is TRBJ2-3, the V gene TRBV28; D gene ambiguous. Germline assignment: CDR1 MDHEN and CDR2 SYDVKM. This CDR3 is built from 13 residues. Trimming pared 4 bases from V and 5 bases from J, leaving 10 bases between. DNA for the CDR3: TGTGCCAGCAGTTCCAATGAGGTAGATACGCAGTATTTT. It is translated as CASSSNEVDTQYF. The entire variable domain, with the rest obtained from reference TRBV28 and TRBJ2-3, is as follows: DVKVTQSSRYLVKRTGEKVFLECVQDMDHENMFWYRQDPGLGLRLIYFSYDVKMKEKGDIPEGYSVSREKKERFSLILESASTNQTSMYLCASSSNEVDTQYFGPGTRLTVL.

Regarding this clone: One end of the junction is discordant with germline, which a read error may explain. Other nucleotide sequences from this sample produce the same CDR3. The chain has TRBV6-4 and TRBJ2-3, with D possibly TRBD2 on 5 matching bases. The CDR3 consists of 13 residues. Germline V gene lookup returns CDR1 MRHNA and CDR2 SNTAGT. The CDR3 loop reads CASSVDFSDTQYF. CDR3 DNA sequence: TGTGCCAGCAGTGTGGACTTCTCAGATACGCAGTACTTT.